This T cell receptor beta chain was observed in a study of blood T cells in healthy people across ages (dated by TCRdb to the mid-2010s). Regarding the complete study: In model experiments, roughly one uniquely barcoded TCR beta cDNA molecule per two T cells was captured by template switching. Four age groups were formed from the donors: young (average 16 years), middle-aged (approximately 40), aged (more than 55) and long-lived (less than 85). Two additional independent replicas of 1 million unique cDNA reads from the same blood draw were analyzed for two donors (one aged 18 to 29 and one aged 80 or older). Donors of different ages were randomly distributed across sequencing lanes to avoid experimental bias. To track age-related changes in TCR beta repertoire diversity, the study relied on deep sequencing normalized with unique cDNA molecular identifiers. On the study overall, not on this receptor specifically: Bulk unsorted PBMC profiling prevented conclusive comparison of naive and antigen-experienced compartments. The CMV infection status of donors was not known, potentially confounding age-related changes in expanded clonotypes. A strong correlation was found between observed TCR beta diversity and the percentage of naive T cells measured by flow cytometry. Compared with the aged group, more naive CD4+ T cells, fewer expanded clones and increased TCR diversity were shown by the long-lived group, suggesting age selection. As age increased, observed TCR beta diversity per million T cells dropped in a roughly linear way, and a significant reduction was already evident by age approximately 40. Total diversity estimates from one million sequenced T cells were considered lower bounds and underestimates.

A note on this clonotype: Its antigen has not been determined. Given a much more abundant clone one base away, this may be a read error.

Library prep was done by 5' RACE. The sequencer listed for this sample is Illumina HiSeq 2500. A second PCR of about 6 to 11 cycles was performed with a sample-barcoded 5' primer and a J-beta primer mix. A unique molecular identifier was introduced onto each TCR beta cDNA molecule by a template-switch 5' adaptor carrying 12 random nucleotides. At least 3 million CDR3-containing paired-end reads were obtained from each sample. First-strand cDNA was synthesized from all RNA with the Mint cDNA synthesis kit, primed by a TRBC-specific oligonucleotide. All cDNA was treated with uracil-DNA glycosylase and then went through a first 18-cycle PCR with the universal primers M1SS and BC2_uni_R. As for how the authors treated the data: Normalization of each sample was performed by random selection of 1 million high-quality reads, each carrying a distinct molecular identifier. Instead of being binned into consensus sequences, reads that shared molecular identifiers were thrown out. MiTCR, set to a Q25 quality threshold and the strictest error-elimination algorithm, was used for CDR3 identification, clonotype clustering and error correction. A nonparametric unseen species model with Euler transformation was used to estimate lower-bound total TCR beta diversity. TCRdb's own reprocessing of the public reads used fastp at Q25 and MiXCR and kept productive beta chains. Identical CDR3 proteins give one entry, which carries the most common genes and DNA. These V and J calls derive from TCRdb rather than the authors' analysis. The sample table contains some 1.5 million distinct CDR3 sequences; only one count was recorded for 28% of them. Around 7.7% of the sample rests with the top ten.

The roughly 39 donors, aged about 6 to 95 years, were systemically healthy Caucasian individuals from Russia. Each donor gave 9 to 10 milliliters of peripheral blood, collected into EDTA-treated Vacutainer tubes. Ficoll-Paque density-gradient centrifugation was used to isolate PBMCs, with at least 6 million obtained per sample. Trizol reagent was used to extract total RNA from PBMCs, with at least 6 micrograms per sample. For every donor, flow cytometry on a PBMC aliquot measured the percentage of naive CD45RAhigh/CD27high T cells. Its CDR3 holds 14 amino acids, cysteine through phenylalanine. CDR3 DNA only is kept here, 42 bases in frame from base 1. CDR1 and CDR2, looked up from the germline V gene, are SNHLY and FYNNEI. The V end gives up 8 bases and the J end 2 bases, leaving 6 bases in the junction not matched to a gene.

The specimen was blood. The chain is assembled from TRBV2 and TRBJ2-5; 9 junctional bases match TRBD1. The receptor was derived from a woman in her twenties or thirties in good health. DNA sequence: TGTGCCAGCGGGGAGACAGGGGGGCAAGAGACCCAGTACTTC. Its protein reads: CASGETGGQETQYF.